The present TCR beta chain was sequenced within a study of T cells in Graves' hyperthyroidism and ophthalmopathy. From RNA transcripts, TCR beta CDR3 regions were amplified. HTBI primers drove first-round RT-PCR of the TCR CDR3. TCRdb re-called the multiplex PCR reads with MiXCR, one entry per CDR3 protein. The repertoire has around 180,000 distinct CDR3 sequences, 17% of them found once; the top ten carry around 29%. Germline lookup yields CDR1 MDHEN and CDR2 SYDVKM. Trimming took 2 bases from V and 8 from J, leaving 18 bases between them. This CDR3 is built from 15 residues. Graves' hyperthyroidism without ophthalmopathy progression within 18 months was termed stable. Subjects aged 18 to 65 presented with newly diagnosed hyperthyroidism of less than 2 months' duration. The authors obtained PBMCs from roughly 9.7 ml of fresh peripheral blood.

This TCR derives from a woman between 50 and 59 years old with Graves' hyperthyroidism. Sequenced: blood. This chain links TRBV28 with TRBJ1-2, with D possibly matching TRBD1 (6 bases). CDR3 DNA sequence: TGTGCCAGCAGTTTAACCGGGGGGGCGGGAGGAGGCTACACCTTC. Translating it yields CASSLTGGAGGGYTF.